This is a list of T cell receptor beta chains from one sample in a study of T-cell reconstitution after alpha-beta-depleted transplantation in children. TCRdb processed the PCR reads anew with MiXCR; each CDR3 protein has one entry. The sample has 70,000 to 95,000 distinct CDR3 sequences; roughly a sixth are singletons. The sequencing used PBMCs, mostly from graft donor cells, collected 180 days after TCRalphabeta/CD19-depleted stem cell transplant. The receptors here all came from a male patient aged 2 to 10 who had a stem cell transplant for acute lymphoblastic leukemia, so the T cells may come from the graft donor. Both conserved end residues are part of each CDR3. The order of the fields is V gene, J gene, CDR3 protein.

>TRBV5-6|TRBJ1-1
CASSLRLMNTEAFF
>TRBV20-1|TRBJ1-2
CSASLTGYGYTF
>TRBV29-1|TRBJ2-7
CSVGGSSYEQYF
>TRBV9|TRBJ2-3
CASSTGTQLTDTQYF
>TRBV5-5|TRBJ2-7
CASSVQKGQGRSYEQYF
>TRBV30|TRBJ1-1
CAWSGNMNTEAFF
>TRBV2|TRBJ1-3
CASSPTQSPIYF
>TRBV4-1|TRBJ1-5
CASSQDQQFNQPQHF
>TRBV7-9|TRBJ1-2
CASSRTGGGYGYTF
>TRBV7-9|TRBJ2-1
CASSFSKPGTRANEQFF
>TRBV20-1|TRBJ2-5
CSARQETQYF
>TRBV2|TRBJ2-1
CASKEGLAGVQQFF
>TRBV3-1|TRBJ1-4
CASSQGYRGEKLFF
>TRBV20-1|TRBJ2-1
CSAQGLAQMFF